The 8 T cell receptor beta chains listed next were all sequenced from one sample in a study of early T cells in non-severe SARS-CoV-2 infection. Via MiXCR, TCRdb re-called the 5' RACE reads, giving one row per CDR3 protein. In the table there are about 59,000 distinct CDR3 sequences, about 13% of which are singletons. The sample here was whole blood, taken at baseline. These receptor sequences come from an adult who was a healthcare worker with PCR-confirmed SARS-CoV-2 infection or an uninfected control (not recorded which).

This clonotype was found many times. The CDR3 protein is CSAGRGHTTQYF. In DNA, the CDR3 is TGCAGTGCTGGTCGAGGTCATACGACCCAGTACTTC. The chain employs TRBV20-1 and TRBJ2-5; D gene uncertain. Trimming took off 5 bases at V and 7 bases at J, with 14 bases between the two ends. Germline V gene data show CDR1 as DFQATT and CDR2 as SNEGSKA (reference sequence). The CDR3 is 12 amino acids.

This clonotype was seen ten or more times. For the CDR3, the DNA is TGTGCCAGCAGCTCCTGGACGGCGAACACTGAAGCTTTCTTT. Translation gives CASSSWTANTEAFF. The chain couples TRBV9 to TRBJ1-1; D remains ambiguous. The CDR3 spans 14 residues. CDR1 SGDLS and CDR2 YYNGEE come from the germline V gene. V was pared by 4 bases and J by 1 base, with 11 bases between.

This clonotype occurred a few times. As DNA, the CDR3 is TGTGCCAGCAGCCCCTCCAGGGGGCTAGGCGAGCAGTACTTC. Its translation: CASSPSRGLGEQYF. The chain has TRBV6-2 or TRBV6-3 and TRBJ2-7; 8 nucleotides align to TRBD1. Trimming cost V 6 bases and J 6 bases; bases outside gene matches: 10. The CDR3 runs 14 residues. CDR1 and CDR2 (germline): MNHEY, SVGEGT.

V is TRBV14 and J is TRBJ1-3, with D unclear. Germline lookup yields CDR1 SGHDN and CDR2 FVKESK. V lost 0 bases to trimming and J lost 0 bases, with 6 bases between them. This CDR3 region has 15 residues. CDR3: CASSQDLFSGNTIYF. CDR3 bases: TGTGCCAGCAGCCAAGACCTTTTCTCTGGAAACACCATATATTTT.

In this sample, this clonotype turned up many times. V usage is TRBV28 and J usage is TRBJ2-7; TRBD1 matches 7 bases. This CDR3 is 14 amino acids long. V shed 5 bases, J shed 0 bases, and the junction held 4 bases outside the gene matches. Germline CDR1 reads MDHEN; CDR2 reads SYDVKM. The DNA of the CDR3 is TGTGCCAGCAGTCCGACAGGGAGCTCCTACGAGCAGTACTTC. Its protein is CASSPTGSSYEQYF.

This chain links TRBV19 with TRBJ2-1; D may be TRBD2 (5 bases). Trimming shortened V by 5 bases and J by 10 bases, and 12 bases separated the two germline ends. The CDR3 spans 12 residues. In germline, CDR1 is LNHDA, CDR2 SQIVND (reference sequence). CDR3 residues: CASSLSVYEQFF. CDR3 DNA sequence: TGTGCCAGTAGTCTTAGCGTGTACGAGCAGTTCTTC. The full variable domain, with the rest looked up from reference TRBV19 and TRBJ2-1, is DGGITQSPKYLFRKEGQNVTLSCEQNLNHDAMYWYRQDPGQGLRLIYYSQIVNDFQKGDIAEGYSVSREKKESFPLTVTSAQKNPTAFYLCASSLSVYEQFFGPGTRLTVL.

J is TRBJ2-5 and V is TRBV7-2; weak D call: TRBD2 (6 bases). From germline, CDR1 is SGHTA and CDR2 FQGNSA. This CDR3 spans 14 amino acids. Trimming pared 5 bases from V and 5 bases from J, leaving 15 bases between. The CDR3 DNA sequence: TGTGCCAGCAGCAAGAGCGGACGGGAGGAGACCCAGTACTTC. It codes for CASSKSGREETQYF.

CDR3 loop: CASSQDLRESYEQYF. The CDR3 nucleotides are TGCGCCAGCAGCCAAGACCTAAGGGAGTCCTACGAGCAGTACTTC. The chain has TRBV4-1 and TRBJ2-7; possibly TRBD2 for D (5 bases). Germline CDR1 and CDR2: MGHRA and YSYEKL. Trimming left V 0 bases short and J 1 base short, with 10 bases between. The CDR3 extends over 15 amino acids.